Following are 6 T cell receptor beta chains from one sample sequenced in a study of human T cells and chemical hapten exposure. TCRdb analysed the RACE reads with MiXCR anew, one entry per CDR3 protein. The sample records about 340,000 distinct CDR3 sequences, approximately 6.3% being singletons. Time point given: patch test 1, 2 weeks after DPC sensitization. Treatment meaning: therapeutic diphenylcyclopropenone sensitization with weekly scalp DPC. This sample comprised whole blood, obtained in connection with sensitization to the hapten diphenylcyclopropenone (DPC). All receptors derive from a woman between 18 and 29 years old with alopecia areata. Some clones in this sample may be carry-over from other donors' samples.

A few counts support this clonotype. The chain combines TRBV7-3 with TRBJ1-1; TRBD1 matches 7 bases. The trim removed 2 bases at V and 4 bases at J, leaving 7 bases unmatched. Per germline, CDR1 SGHTA and CDR2 FQGTGA. This CDR3 has 15 residues. CDR3 in amino acids: CASSLAGSGGTEAFF. CDR3 bases: TGTGCCAGCAGCTTAGCGGGGTCAGGGGGCACTGAAGCTTTCTTT.

The V call is TRBV28, the J call TRBJ1-2; 7 nucleotides agree with TRBD1. Germline V lookup: CDR1 MDHEN, CDR2 SYDVKM. This CDR3 contains 14 residues. Trimming cost V 5 bases and J 4 bases; bases outside gene matches: 7. CDR3 in amino acids: CASSISQGTYGYTF. In DNA form, the CDR3 reads TGTGCCAGCAGTATCTCACAGGGGACCTATGGCTACACCTTC.

This clonotype was observed a handful of times. The CDR3 loop reads CASSLLAVPTYGYTF. DNA for the CDR3: TGTGCCAGCAGCTTATTGGCCGTACCCACTTATGGCTACACCTTC. The chain has TRBV7-9 and TRBJ1-2; unclear D gene. Per germline, CDR1 SEHNR and CDR2 FQNEAQ (reference sequence). With 2 bases removed from V and 5 bases from J, the gap between germline ends came to 15 bases. The CDR3 consists of 15 residues.

This clonotype came up many times. The chain uses TRBV20-1 and TRBJ1-3; 11 nucleotides match TRBD1. Trimming took 5 bases from V and 2 from J; bases not matched to a gene: 2. The CDR3 is made up of 14 amino acids. In germline, CDR1 is DFQATT, CDR2 SNEGSKA (reference sequence). The DNA of the CDR3 is TGCAGTGCTCGGGACAGGGGGACTGGAAACACCATATATTTT. Translating it yields CSARDRGTGNTIYF.

This rearrangement joins TRBV9 to TRBJ2-4; 7 bases agree with TRBD1. Trimming at V came to 2 bases and at J to 7 bases, leaving 9 bases not matched to a gene. Germline V CDR1 and CDR2: SGDLS, YYNGEE. This CDR3 is built from 15 residues. CDR3: CASSVTPDRFNIQYF. CDR3 sequence (DNA): TGTGCCAGCAGCGTTACCCCGGACAGGTTTAACATTCAGTACTTC.

The chain combines TRBV20-1 with TRBJ1-2, with TRBD1 matching over 11 bases. The CDR3 runs to 15 residues. Germline V gene lookup returns CDR1 DFQATT and CDR2 SNEGSKA (reference sequence). After removal of 0 bases from V and 3 bases from J, the junction contained 3 bases not matched to a gene. CDR3 residues: CSARDWGQGDYGYTF. CDR3 DNA: TGCAGTGCTAGAGATTGGGGACAGGGGGACTATGGCTACACCTTC.